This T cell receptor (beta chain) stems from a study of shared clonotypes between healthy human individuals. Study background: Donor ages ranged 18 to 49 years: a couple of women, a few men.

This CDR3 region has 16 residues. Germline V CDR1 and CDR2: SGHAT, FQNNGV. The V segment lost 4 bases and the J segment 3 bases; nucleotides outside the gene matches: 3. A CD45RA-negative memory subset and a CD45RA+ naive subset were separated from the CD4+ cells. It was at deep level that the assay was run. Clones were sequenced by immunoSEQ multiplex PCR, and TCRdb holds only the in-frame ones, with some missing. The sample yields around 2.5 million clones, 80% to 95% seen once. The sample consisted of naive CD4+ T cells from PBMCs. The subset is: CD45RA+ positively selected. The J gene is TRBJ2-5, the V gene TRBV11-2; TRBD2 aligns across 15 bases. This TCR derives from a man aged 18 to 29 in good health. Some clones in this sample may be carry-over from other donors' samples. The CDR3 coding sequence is TGTGCCAGCAGCTGGACTAGCGGGAGGGTGGAAGAGACCCAGTACTTC. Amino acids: CASSWTSGRVEETQYF.